Listed below are T cell receptor beta chains from one sample, sequenced in a study of siplizumab effects on memory and regulatory T cells. Sequenced by immunoSEQ multiplex PCR; TCRdb stores in-frame clones only, minus some. The sample consists of about 110,000 clones, about 91% of them appearing once. Sequencing used Tregs sorted from blood. These receptors were taken from a human donor in good health. The CDR3 runs from the conserved cysteine through the conserved F or W. The order of the fields is clone size, D gene, V gene, J gene, CDR3 length, CDR3 protein, CDR3 DNA. The D gene is left open where the match is weak. Only part of the rows carry a size: once, few, many, or a class if the clone is expanded.

size: NA; D: NA; V: TRBV11-2; J: TRBJ1-5; length: 13; CDR3: CASSVREDQPQHF; DNA: TGTGCCAGCAGCGTGAGGGAGGATCAGCCCCAGCATTTT
size: once; D: TRBD1; V: TRBV5-4; J: TRBJ1-1; length: 14; CDR3: CASSGQGKLREAFF; DNA: TGTGCCAGCAGCGGACAGGGTAAACTCCGTGAAGCTTTCTTT
size: NA; D: NA; V: TRBV2; J: TRBJ2-7; length: 13; CDR3: CASSGLRGHEQYF; DNA: TGTGCCAGCAGTGGCCTCCGGGGCCACGAGCAGTACTTC
size: NA; D: NA; V: TRBV6-6; J: TRBJ2-7; length: 13; CDR3: CASSLRWIYEQYF; DNA: TGTGCCAGCAGTTTGCGCTGGATTTACGAGCAGTACTTC
size: once; D: NA; V: TRBV11-3; J: TRBJ2-2; length: 13; CDR3: CASSLEGAGELFF; DNA: TGTGCCAGCAGCTTAGAAGGAGCCGGGGAGCTGTTTTTT
size: NA; D: NA; V: TRBV6-5; J: TRBJ1-5; length: 13; CDR3: CASNAGQYQPQHF; DNA: TGTGCCAGCAATGCGGGGCAGTATCAGCCCCAGCATTTT
size: NA; D: TRBD1; V: TRBV11-2; J: TRBJ2-2; length: 16; CDR3: CASSLEGQGYTGELFF; DNA: TGTGCCAGCAGCTTAGAGGGACAGGGTTACACCGGGGAGCTGTTTTTT
size: NA; D: NA; V: TRBV7-8; J: TRBJ2-7; length: 15; CDR3: CASSLAAGPAYEQYF; DNA: TGTGCCAGCAGCTTAGCGGCAGGGCCCGCCTACGAGCAGTACTTC
size: NA; D: NA; V: TRBV18; J: TRBJ1-3; length: 18; CDR3: CASSPLAGTPSSGNTIYF; DNA: TGTGCCAGCTCACCCCTAGCCGGGACACCGAGCTCTGGAAACACCATATATTTT
size: NA; D: TRBD1; V: TRBV5-1; J: TRBJ2-7; length: 15; CDR3: CASSSSTGDLYEQYF; DNA: TGCGCCAGCAGCTCATCGACAGGGGACCTCTACGAGCAGTACTTC
size: NA; D: TRBD2; V: TRBV2; J: TRBJ2-3; length: 18; CDR3: CASSGGTSGRRGTDTQYF; DNA: TGTGCCAGCAGTGGGGGGACTAGCGGGAGGAGGGGCACAGATACGCAGTATTTT
size: NA; D: NA; V: TRBV6-5; J: TRBJ1-3; length: 13; CDR3: CASKGQGGNTIYF; DNA: TGTGCCAGCAAGGGGCAGGGGGGAAACACCATATATTTT
size: NA; D: TRBD1; V: TRBV27; J: TRBJ1-2; length: 14; CDR3: CASSLVGGTGGYTF; DNA: TGTGCCAGCAGTCTAGTAGGGGGCACTGGGGGCTACACCTTC
size: NA; D: NA; V: TRBV14; J: TRBJ1-1; length: 14; CDR3: CASSRGMQGLEAFF; DNA: TGTGCCAGCAGCCGGGGCATGCAGGGCCTTGAAGCTTTCTTT
size: NA; D: NA; V: TRBV6-5; J: TRBJ1-1; length: 14; CDR3: CASNLGRKNTEAFF; DNA: TGTGCCAGCAACCTCGGACGGAAGAACACTGAAGCTTTCTTT
size: NA; D: NA; V: TRBV5-1; J: TRBJ2-7; length: 12; CDR3: CASSFTGYEQYF; DNA: TGCGCCAGCAGCTTCACAGGCTACGAGCAGTACTTC
size: NA; D: TRBD2; V: TRBV15; J: TRBJ2-3; length: 16; CDR3: CATSRGASGFTDTQYF; DNA: TGTGCCACCAGCAGAGGAGCTAGCGGGTTCACAGATACGCAGTATTTT
size: once; D: NA; V: TRBV2; J: TRBJ2-7; length: 12; CDR3: CASSTQGNEQYF; DNA: TGTGCCAGCAGTACACAGGGAAACGAGCAGTACTTC
size: NA; D: TRBD1; V: TRBV5-4; J: TRBJ1-2; length: 15; CDR3: CASSYGQGAIYGYTF; DNA: TGTGCCAGCAGCTATGGACAGGGGGCGATCTATGGCTACACCTTC
size: NA; D: NA; V: TRBV19; J: TRBJ1-2; length: 16; CDR3: CASSIGGGTGHYGYTF; DNA: TGTGCCAGTAGTATAGGCGGTGGGACGGGGCACTATGGCTACACCTTC
size: NA; D: NA; V: TRBV6-6; J: TRBJ1-1; length: 12; CDR3: CASSYAGIEAFF; DNA: TGTGCCAGCAGTTACGCAGGGATTGAAGCTTTCTTT
size: NA; D: TRBD1; V: TRBV2; J: TRBJ2-1; length: 16; CDR3: CASSEGTGWSYNEQFF; DNA: TGTGCCAGCAGTGAAGGGACAGGGTGGTCCTACAATGAGCAGTTCTTC
size: NA; D: NA; V: TRBV4-2; J: TRBJ2-2; length: 16; CDR3: CASSQDIHRDTGELFF; DNA: TGTGCCAGCAGCCAAGATATACACAGAGACACCGGGGAGCTGTTTTTT
size: once; D: TRBD2; V: TRBV30; J: TRBJ2-2; length: 14; CDR3: CAWSGWGGSGELFF; DNA: TGTGCCTGGAGTGGGTGGGGAGGGTCCGGGGAGCTGTTTTTT
size: NA; D: TRBD1; V: TRBV7-2; J: TRBJ1-2; length: 14; CDR3: CASSTRTGDFGYTF; DNA: TGTGCCAGCTCTACCCGGACAGGGGATTTCGGCTACACCTTC
size: once; D: NA; V: TRBV5-6; J: TRBJ1-3; length: 18; CDR3: CASSRRLSGLFSGNTIYF; DNA: TGTGCCAGCAGCCGCCGACTCTCCGGACTATTCTCTGGAAACACCATATATTTT
size: NA; D: NA; V: TRBV5-1; J: TRBJ2-7; length: 13; CDR3: CASSPDPAIEQYF; DNA: TGCGCCAGCTCCCCTGATCCAGCGATCGAGCAGTACTTC
size: NA; D: NA; V: TRBV20-1; J: TRBJ2-7; length: 11; CDR3: CAIVREYEQYF; DNA: TGCGCTATAGTTAGGGAATACGAGCAGTACTTC
size: NA; D: NA; V: TRBV6-1; J: TRBJ2-5; length: 14; CDR3: CASSYRVHQETQYF; DNA: TGTGCCAGCAGCTACCGGGTCCACCAAGAGACCCAGTACTTC
size: NA; D: TRBD1; V: TRBV7-9; J: TRBJ1-3; length: 15; CDR3: CASSVETGAGNTIYF; DNA: TGTGCCAGCAGCGTAGAGACAGGGGCTGGAAACACCATATATTTT
size: NA; D: TRBD2; V: TRBV5-1; J: TRBJ2-1; length: 14; CDR3: CASSLTSAYNEQFF; DNA: TGCGCCAGCAGCTTAACTAGCGCCTACAATGAGCAGTTCTTC
size: NA; D: NA; V: TRBV7-2; J: TRBJ1-4; length: 13; CDR3: CASSLELGQASAF; DNA: TGTGCCAGCAGCTTAGAACTTGGCCAGGCGTCCGCTTTT
size: NA; D: TRBD1; V: TRBV2; J: TRBJ1-2; length: 15; CDR3: CANRSTGTGPYGYTF; DNA: TGTGCCAACAGATCTACCGGGACAGGACCCTATGGCTACACCTTC
size: once; D: NA; V: TRBV18; J: TRBJ2-5; length: 13; CDR3: CASSAQAGETQYF; DNA: TGTGCCAGCTCAGCACAGGCTGGAGAGACCCAGTACTTC
size: NA; D: TRBD1; V: TRBV27; J: TRBJ2-7; length: 14; CDR3: CASSLGVDRGEQYF; DNA: TGTGCCAGCAGTCTGGGGGTCGACAGGGGCGAGCAGTACTTC
size: NA; D: NA; V: TRBV5-1; J: TRBJ1-2; length: 15; CDR3: CASSLGLTFDYGYTF; DNA: TGCGCCAGCAGCTTGGGACTCACCTTTGACTATGGCTACACCTTC
size: NA; D: NA; V: TRBV5-1; J: TRBJ2-7; length: 13; CDR3: CASSLGVGYEQYF; DNA: TGCGCCAGCAGCTTAGGGGTCGGATACGAGCAGTACTTC
size: NA; D: TRBD2; V: TRBV11-2; J: TRBJ2-5; length: 19; CDR3: CASSLVPGLAGGTQETQYF; DNA: TGTGCCAGCAGCTTAGTCCCGGGACTAGCGGGGGGGACCCAAGAGACCCAGTACTTC
size: NA; D: NA; V: TRBV11-2; J: TRBJ2-5; length: 12; CDR3: CASSLDVGPQYF; DNA: TGTGCCAGCAGCTTAGACGTCGGGCCTCAGTACTTC
size: NA; D: NA; V: TRBV20-1; J: TRBJ2-5; length: 10; CDR3: CSAGVETQYF; DNA: TGCAGTGCGGGCGTAGAGACCCAGTACTTC
size: NA; D: NA; V: TRBV29-1; J: TRBJ1-1; length: 18; CDR3: CSVEDLTASQPGWTEAFF; DNA: TGCAGCGTTGAAGATCTGACAGCCTCGCAACCAGGGTGGACTGAAGCTTTCTTT
size: NA; D: NA; V: TRBV7-9; J: TRBJ1-4; length: 14; CDR3: CASSLRQYNEKLFF; DNA: TGTGCCAGCAGCTTAAGGCAGTATAATGAAAAACTGTTTTTT
size: NA; D: NA; V: TRBV6-1; J: TRBJ2-3; length: 15; CDR3: CASSEDEGRTDTQYF; DNA: TGTGCCAGCAGTGAAGATGAGGGTCGCACAGATACGCAGTATTTT
size: NA; D: TRBD1; V: TRBV6-5; J: TRBJ1-6; length: 15; CDR3: CASRIRDSYNSPLHF; DNA: TGTGCCAGCAGGATCCGGGACAGTTATAATTCACCCCTCCACTTT
size: NA; D: NA; V: TRBV7-9; J: TRBJ2-7; length: 13; CDR3: CASSLAGPYEQYF; DNA: TGTGCCAGCAGCTTGGCAGGGCCCTACGAGCAGTACTTC
size: NA; D: TRBD1; V: TRBV6-1; J: TRBJ1-2; length: 13; CDR3: CASSGQGGYGYTF; DNA: TGTGCCAGCAGTGGACAGGGGGGATATGGCTACACCTTC
size: NA; D: NA; V: TRBV6-6; J: TRBJ2-2; length: 13; CDR3: CASSPQGAGELFF; DNA: TGTGCCAGCAGTCCACAGGGCGCGGGGGAGCTGTTTTTT
size: once; D: NA; V: TRBV6-5; J: TRBJ2-2; length: 14; CDR3: CASSHNRNTGELFF; DNA: TGTGCCAGCAGCCATAACAGGAACACCGGGGAGCTGTTTTTT
size: NA; D: NA; V: TRBV19; J: TRBJ1-1; length: 14; CDR3: CASRTPGLNTEAFF; DNA: TGTGCCAGTAGGACCCCGGGGCTGAACACTGAAGCTTTCTTT
size: once; D: NA; V: TRBV5-1; J: TRBJ2-5; length: 10; CDR3: CASKEETQYF; DNA: TGCGCCAGCAAAGAGGAGACCCAGTACTTC
size: once; D: TRBD1; V: TRBV19; J: TRBJ1-2; length: 16; CDR3: CASSPQGGRRNYGYTF; DNA: TGTGCCAGTAGTCCCCAGGGGGGGAGACGAAACTATGGCTACACCTTC
size: NA; D: TRBD1; V: TRBV6-5; J: TRBJ1-1; length: 13; CDR3: CASSRGQGSEAFF; DNA: TGTGCCAGCAGTCGTGGACAGGGGTCTGAAGCTTTCTTT
size: NA; D: NA; V: TRBV5-6; J: TRBJ1-2; length: 13; CDR3: CASSLAGTYGYTF; DNA: TGTGCCAGCAGCTTGGCGGGGACCTATGGCTACACCTTC
size: NA; D: NA; V: TRBV4-2; J: TRBJ1-2; length: 14; CDR3: CASSPGGWGYGYTF; DNA: TGTGCCAGCAGCCCGGGGGGGTGGGGCTATGGCTACACCTTC
size: NA; D: NA; V: TRBV5-1; J: TRBJ1-1; length: 13; CDR3: CASSLWTNTEAFF; DNA: TGCGCCAGCAGCTTGTGGACGAACACTGAAGCTTTCTTT
size: NA; D: TRBD2; V: TRBV6-1; J: TRBJ2-3; length: 16; CDR3: CASSELSGRRTDTQYF; DNA: TGTGCCAGCAGTGAACTGAGCGGGAGGCGGACAGATACGCAGTATTTT
size: NA; D: NA; V: TRBV6-1; J: TRBJ2-5; length: 13; CDR3: CASLDWGPETQYF; DNA: TGTGCCAGCCTCGACTGGGGGCCGGAGACCCAGTACTTC
size: NA; D: NA; V: TRBV4-1; J: TRBJ1-4; length: 13; CDR3: CASSQVNRLKLFF; DNA: TGCGCCAGCAGCCAAGTGAACAGGTTAAAACTGTTTTTT
size: NA; D: TRBD1; V: TRBV15; J: TRBJ2-1; length: 17; CDR3: CATSRVRTGSSYNEQFF; DNA: TGTGCCACCAGCAGAGTCCGGACAGGGAGCTCCTACAATGAGCAGTTCTTC